A single sample is the source of the 7 T cell receptor beta chains below, sequenced in a study of cytomegalovirus exposure and HLA in healthy donors. In the PCR, 60 Vbeta and 13 Jbeta primers were used. Clones were read by immunoSEQ multiplex PCR, and TCRdb kept only the in-frame ones, dropping some. Among more than 45,000 clones listed, approximately 84% were seen once. Sequencing used PBMCs. The receptors derive from a man over 45 in good health and CMV-seronegative.

The rearrangement joins TRBV2 to TRBJ2-2; 8 bases map to TRBD1. The CDR3 runs 15 residues. Germline CDR1 and CDR2: SNHLY and FYNNEI. The junction had 6 bases not matched to a gene; V was cut back by 4 bases and J by 5 bases. DNA of the CDR3: TGTGCCAGCAGTGCTACAGGGGGTAGGACCGGGGAGCTGTTTTTT. It codes for CASSATGGRTGELFF.

Regarding this clone: Other DNA sequences of this sample code for an identical CDR3. The chain joins TRBV5-1 to TRBJ2-7, with TRBD1 as a possible D gene (7 bases). V was clipped by 4 bases and J by 2 bases, with 10 bases between them. Germline V gene sequence: CDR1 SGHRS, CDR2 YFSETQ. The CDR3 is 13 residues long. The CDR3, as DNA: TGCGCCAGCAGCGCGGGACAGCCCTACGAGCAGTACTTC. It yields the protein CASSAGQPYEQYF.

This chain links TRBV9 with TRBJ2-1; 8 bases match TRBD2. This CDR3 region has 17 residues. V lost 3 bases to trimming and J lost 6 bases; unmatched junction nucleotides: 14. Germline assignment: CDR1 SGDLS and CDR2 YYNGEE. The CDR3 coding sequence is TGTGCCAGCAGCGGGCGCCCCGGGACTAGGAGCCCCAATGAGCAGTTCTTC. Residues: CASSGRPGTRSPNEQFF.

The gene calls are TRBV7-9 and TRBJ2-2, with 15 bases aligning to TRBD2. The germline gives CDR1 SEHNR, CDR2 FQNEAQ (reference sequence). The length of the CDR3 is 18 residues. Unmatched junction bases numbered 7, after V lost 1 base and J lost 7 bases. CDR3 DNA sequence: TGTGCCAGCAGCTTAGGGACTAGCGGGGGGGTGGCTTTCGGGGAGCTGTTTTTT. Amino acid sequence: CASSLGTSGGVAFGELFF.

This clone has more than one count but fewer than ten. The CDR3: CASSFYRGPSTDTQYF. The CDR3, as DNA: TGTGCCAGCAGCTTTTACAGGGGACCTAGCACAGATACGCAGTATTTT. The rearrangement joins TRBV5-6 to TRBJ2-3, with TRBD1 identical over 7 bases. The V gene end was trimmed by 2 bases and the J gene end by 0 bases; junction bases not matched to a gene: 6. There are 16 residues in the CDR3. CDR1 and CDR2 from the germline V gene are SGHDT and YYEEEE.

This clone was counted only a few times. The V call is TRBV4-1, the J call TRBJ2-3, with TRBD2 matching over 7 bases. The V segment lost 2 bases and the J segment 4 bases; nucleotides outside the gene matches: 3. CDR3 length: 14 residues. Germline assignment: CDR1 MGHRA and CDR2 YSYEKL. CDR3 region: CASSQQAGPDTQYF. The CDR3 nucleotides read TGCGCCAGCAGCCAACAAGCGGGGCCAGATACGCAGTATTTT.

This sequence joins TRBV5-1 and TRBJ2-5; a weak D match, TRBD1 (5 bases). The CDR3 runs to 13 residues. Trimming shortened V by 0 bases and J by 6 bases, and 9 bases separated the two germline ends. The germline V gene encodes CDR1 SGHRS and CDR2 YFSETQ. CDR3 DNA sequence: TGCGCCAGCAGCTTGGTACAGGATAAGACCCAGTACTTC. Translated: CASSLVQDKTQYF.